The rows below give T cell receptor beta chains drawn from one sample of a study of beta chain features in type 1 diabetes. Assay: immunoSEQ multiplex PCR; the TCRdb copy retains only in-frame clones and omits some. The sample includes around 200,000 clones, about 13% of them seen just once. Input material: central memory CD4+ T cells from blood. Every receptor here comes from a woman aged 18-29 years in good health. The CDR3 runs from the conserved cysteine through the conserved F or W. The order of the fields is D gene, CDR3 length, J gene, clone size, V gene, CDR3 protein, CDR3 DNA. A D gene is named only where the DNA matches it firmly. Rows may omit the clone size; those that give it use once, few, many or a size class.

d_gene: TRBD2
len: 15
j_gene: TRBJ2-5
abundance: NA
v_gene: TRBV7-8
CDR3aa: CASSSTSVRGETQYF
CDR3nt: TGTGCCAGCAGCAGCACTAGCGTGAGGGGAGAGACCCAGTACTTC

d_gene: TRBD2
len: 15
j_gene: TRBJ2-3
abundance: NA
v_gene: TRBV27
CDR3aa: CASSLSTSGRNTQYF
CDR3nt: TGTGCCAGCAGTTTATCCACTAGCGGGAGAAATACGCAGTATTTT

d_gene: NA
len: 17
j_gene: TRBJ2-2
abundance: NA
v_gene: TRBV4-1
CDR3aa: CASSQDGRGVGTGELFF
CDR3nt: TGCGCCAGCAGCCAAGATGGTCGGGGTGTAGGCACCGGGGAGCTGTTTTTT

d_gene: NA
len: 12
j_gene: TRBJ1-4
abundance: NA
v_gene: TRBV30
CDR3aa: CAWSVQGEKLFF
CDR3nt: TGTGCCTGGAGTGTACAGGGTGAAAAACTGTTTTTT

d_gene: TRBD2
len: 15
j_gene: TRBJ2-2
abundance: NA
v_gene: TRBV11-2
CDR3aa: CASSGLAGRTGELFF
CDR3nt: TGTGCCAGCAGTGGTCTAGCGGGGAGGACCGGGGAGCTGTTTTTT

d_gene: NA
len: 15
j_gene: TRBJ2-3
abundance: NA
v_gene: TRBV9
CDR3aa: CASSVSTGETDTQYF
CDR3nt: TGTGCCAGCAGCGTATCAACGGGAGAGACAGATACGCAGTATTTT

d_gene: TRBD1
len: 14
j_gene: TRBJ1-2
abundance: few
v_gene: TRBV7-2
CDR3aa: CASSRQGAGYGYTF
CDR3nt: TGTGCCAGCAGTCGCCAGGGGGCGGGGTATGGCTACACCTTC

d_gene: NA
len: 14
j_gene: TRBJ1-1
abundance: few
v_gene: TRBV5-1
CDR3aa: CASSLQGTNTEAFF
CDR3nt: TGCGCCAGCAGCTTGCAGGGGACGAACACTGAAGCTTTCTTT

d_gene: NA
len: 15
j_gene: TRBJ2-7
abundance: NA
v_gene: TRBV4-1
CDR3aa: CASSQEGAELYEQYF
CDR3nt: TGCGCCAGCAGCCAAGAAGGAGCGGAGTTATACGAGCAGTACTTC

d_gene: NA
len: 15
j_gene: TRBJ2-3
abundance: NA
v_gene: TRBV19
CDR3aa: CASSLQGLGTDTQYF
CDR3nt: TGTGCCAGTAGTTTGCAGGGGCTCGGCACAGATACGCAGTATTTT

d_gene: NA
len: 16
j_gene: TRBJ1-3
abundance: many
v_gene: TRBV5-1
CDR3aa: CASSSTGSYSGNTIYF
CDR3nt: TGCGCCAGCAGCAGTACCGGGTCCTACTCTGGAAACACCATATATTTT

d_gene: TRBD1
len: 13
j_gene: TRBJ1-2
abundance: NA
v_gene: TRBV5-1
CDR3aa: CASSAGTGYGYTF
CDR3nt: TGCGCCAGCAGCGCAGGGACAGGATATGGCTACACCTTC

d_gene: TRBD1
len: 17
j_gene: TRBJ2-1
abundance: NA
v_gene: TRBV18
CDR3aa: CASSPQDRGQIINEQFF
CDR3nt: TGTGCCAGCTCACCTCAGGACAGGGGGCAGATAATCAATGAGCAGTTCTTC

d_gene: NA
len: 15
j_gene: TRBJ2-7
abundance: NA
v_gene: TRBV28
CDR3aa: CASRELAHLMGEQYF
CDR3nt: TGTGCCAGCAGGGAACTAGCTCACCTGATGGGCGAGCAGTACTTC

d_gene: TRBD2
len: 14
j_gene: TRBJ2-7
abundance: NA
v_gene: TRBV28
CDR3aa: CASSFPGLAREQYF
CDR3nt: TGTGCCAGCAGTTTTCCGGGACTAGCCCGGGAGCAGTACTTC